This T cell receptor beta chain emerged from a study of T cell responses to AZD1222 COVID-19 vaccine. Broader study findings: Spike was spanned by vaccine-associated CD4 TCRs, with dominance at 160-218 and 743-854. Nearly half of unique spike-specific TCRs reportedly avoided B.1.351 and B.1.1.7 mutated regions.

V was cut by 3 bases and J by 6 bases, with 6 bases left in between. The V gene's germline CDR1 is WNHNN and CDR2 SYGVQD (reference sequence). This CDR3 is 12 amino acids long. Notes on this clone: No antigen is known for it.

Sequencing used immunoSEQ multiplex PCR; TCRdb keeps in-frame clones, though not all of them. The sample has over 120,000 clones, 80% to 90% seen once. The receptor comes from an adult in good health. This specimen consisted of peripheral blood, obtained on day 0 of AZD1222 vaccination. The chain employs TRBV10-1 and TRBJ1-5; D not resolved. CDR3 DNA: TGCGCCAGCAGTGATAAGGGTCAGCCCCAGCATTTT. It translates to CASSDKGQPQHF.